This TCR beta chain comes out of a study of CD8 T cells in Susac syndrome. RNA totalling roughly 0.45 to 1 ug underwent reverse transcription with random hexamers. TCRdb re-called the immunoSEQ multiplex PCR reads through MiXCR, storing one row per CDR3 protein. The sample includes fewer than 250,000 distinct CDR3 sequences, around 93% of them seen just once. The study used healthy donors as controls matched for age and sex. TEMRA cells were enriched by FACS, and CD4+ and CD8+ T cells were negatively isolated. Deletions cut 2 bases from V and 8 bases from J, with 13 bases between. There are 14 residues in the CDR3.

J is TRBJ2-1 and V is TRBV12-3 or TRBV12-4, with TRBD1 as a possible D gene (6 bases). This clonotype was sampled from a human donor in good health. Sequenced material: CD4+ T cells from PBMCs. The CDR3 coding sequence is TGTGCCAGCAGTTTAACAGGGAGCACCTATGAGCAGTTCTTC. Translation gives CASSLTGSTYEQFF.